The present T cell receptor beta chain was sequenced within a study of beta chain features in type 1 diabetes. Background on the study: Sorted cells numbering roughly 100,000,000 were examined across all samples. General study findings and limits: People with Type 1 diabetes carried modestly yet significantly shorter TCRB CDR3s in all four CD4+ subsets.

All of the isolated RNA was reverse transcribed, so expressed TCRB transcripts were sequenced. Here immunoSEQ multiplex PCR was the method, and the copy in TCRdb shows in-frame clones only, minus some. The sample holds under 150,000 clones, roughly 17% seen once. This clone was detected a few times. What it binds is unknown. V was clipped by 7 bases and J by 7 bases, with 17 bases between them. CDR3 length equals 13 residues. CDR1 is SQVTM, CDR2 ANQGSEA, per germline. Specimen: central memory CD4+ T cells from blood. The sequence came from a man between 18 and 35 years old with type 1 diabetes. V usage is TRBV29-1 and J usage is TRBJ1-5; D possibly corresponds to TRBD1 (6 bases). Here the CDR3 reads CSAEGEGGQPQHF. CDR3 in DNA: TGCAGCGCTGAGGGGGAAGGGGGACAGCCCCAGCATTTT.